The entry that follows covers one T cell receptor beta chain sequence. Antigen unknown. Each TRB cDNA library was prepared by 5' RACE (with UMI labels). TCRdb reprocessed the 5' RACE reads and reports one entry per CDR3 protein, with no DNA. The sample shows 100,000 or so distinct CDR3 sequences, and around 0.35% sits with its ten largest clones. The CDR3 is made up of 15 amino acids. CDR1 is SGHRS and CDR2 is YFSETQ in the germline V gene. Researchers sorted roughly 310,000 cells of each CD8+ T cell subset in triplicate. The data were taken from a study of CXCR3-negative and CXCR3-positive naive CD8 T cells. Overall study: Per library, roughly 1.6 +/- 0.3 million reads; 130 million to 150 million TRB reads overall. Study-wide results and caveats: Higher TRB CDR3 hydrophobicity marked CXCR3-positive naive cells relative to CXCR3-negative naive cells. The majority of assays used fresh PBMCs, and CXCR3 expression partially decreased after cryopreservation. Naive cells that were CXCR3-negative or CXCR3-positive used TRBV-TRBJ genes alike, while memory cells diverged.

This chain connects TRBV5-1 to TRBJ2-1; lacking DNA, the TRBD1 call made by TCRdb goes unchecked. The clonotype originates from a human donor in good health. Some clones in this sample may be carry-over from other donors' samples. Sequenced sample: naive CXCR3+ CD8+ T cells from blood. Subset reported: CD45RO-CCR7+CD27+CD95- naive CD8+ T cells expressing CXCR3 (TNR3+). Here the CDR3 reads CASSLEPGSDNEQFF.